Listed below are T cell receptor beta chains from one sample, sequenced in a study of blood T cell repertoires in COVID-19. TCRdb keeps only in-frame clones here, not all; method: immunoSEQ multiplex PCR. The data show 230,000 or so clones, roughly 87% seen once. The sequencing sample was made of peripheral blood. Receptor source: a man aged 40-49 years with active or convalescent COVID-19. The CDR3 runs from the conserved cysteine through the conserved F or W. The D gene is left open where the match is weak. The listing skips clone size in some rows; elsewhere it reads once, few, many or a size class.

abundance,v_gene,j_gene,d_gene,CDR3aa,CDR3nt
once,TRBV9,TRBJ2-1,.,CASSERTGGSAYNEQFF,TGTGCCAGCAGCGAACGGACGGGGGGCTCCGCCTACAATGAGCAGTTCTTC
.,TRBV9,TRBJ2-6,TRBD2,CASSDVAGKASGANVLTF,TGTGCCAGCAGCGACGTAGCGGGAAAGGCCTCTGGGGCCAACGTCCTGACTTTC
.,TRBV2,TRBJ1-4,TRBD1,CASSRGENNEKLFF,TGTGCCAGCAGCAGGGGGGAGAATAATGAAAAACTGTTTTTT
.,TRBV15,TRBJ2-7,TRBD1,CATSRVQGAYEQYF,TGTGCCACCAGCAGAGTACAGGGGGCCTACGAGCAGTACTTC
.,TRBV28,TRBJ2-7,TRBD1,CASSGTGTGAHEQYF,TGTGCCAGCAGTGGTACCGGGACAGGGGCCCACGAGCAGTACTTC
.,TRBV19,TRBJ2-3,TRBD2,CASSILAGRTDTQYF,TGTGCCAGTAGTATACTAGCGGGCCGCACAGATACGCAGTATTTT
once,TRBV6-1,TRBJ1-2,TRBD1,CASSEARQGGGYTF,TGTGCCAGCAGTGAAGCGAGGCAGGGGGGTGGCTACACCTTC
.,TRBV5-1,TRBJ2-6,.,CASSSAPYSGANVLTF,TGCGCCAGCAGTTCCGCCCCCTACTCTGGGGCCAACGTCCTGACTTTC
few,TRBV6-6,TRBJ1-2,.,CASSYSGGIDYGYTF,TGTGCCAGCAGTTACTCGGGGGGTATCGACTATGGCTACACCTTC
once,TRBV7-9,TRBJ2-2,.,CASSLRPGLRNTGELFF,TGTGCCAGCAGCTTAAGGCCGGGATTAAGGAACACCGGGGAGCTGTTTTTT
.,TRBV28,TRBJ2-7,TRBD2,CASSLAGATHEQYF,TGTGCCAGCAGTTTAGCGGGAGCGACCCACGAGCAGTACTTC
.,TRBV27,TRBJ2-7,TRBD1,CASSLRTGGSYEQYF,TGTGCCAGCAGTTTAAGGACAGGGGGCTCCTACGAGCAGTACTTC
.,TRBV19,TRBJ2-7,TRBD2,CATPGGGGPYEQYF,TGTGCCACCCCGGGGGGGGGAGGACCCTACGAGCAGTACTTC
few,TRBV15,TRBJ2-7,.,CATSRDLPGYEQYF,TGTGCCACCAGCAGAGATCTTCCAGGCTACGAGCAGTACTTC
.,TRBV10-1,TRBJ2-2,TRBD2,CVRGGHTGELFF,TGCGTACGGGGGGGCCACACCGGGGAGCTGTTTTTT
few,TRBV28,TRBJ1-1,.,CASSQAVKAEAFF,TGTGCCAGCAGCCAAGCGGTCAAGGCTGAAGCTTTCTTT
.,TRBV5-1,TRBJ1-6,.,CASSSGPGYNSPLHF,TGCGCCAGCAGCTCCGGTCCGGGATATAATTCACCCCTCCACTTT
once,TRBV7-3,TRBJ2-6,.,CASSLKAAAMTSGANVLTF,TGTGCCAGCAGCTTAAAGGCGGCGGCCATGACCTCTGGGGCCAACGTCCTGACTTTC
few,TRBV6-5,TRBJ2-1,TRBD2,CASSRGRSTYNEQFF,TGTGCCAGCAGCCGCGGGAGATCAACCTACAATGAGCAGTTCTTC
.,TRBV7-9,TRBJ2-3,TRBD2,CASSLFSGTSAQYF,TGTGCCAGCAGCTTATTCTCCGGGACTAGCGCGCAGTATTTT
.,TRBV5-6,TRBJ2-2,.,CASSFPPAGELFF,TGTGCCAGCAGCTTTCCCCCAGCCGGGGAGCTGTTTTTT
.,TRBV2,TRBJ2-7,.,CASREIYEQYF,TGTGCCAGCAGGGAGATTTACGAGCAGTACTTC
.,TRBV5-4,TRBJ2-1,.,CACLTKGAYNEQFF,TGTGCCTGCTTGACGAAGGGAGCCTACAATGAGCAGTTCTTC
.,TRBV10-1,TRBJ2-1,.,CASSLGGAEQFF,TGCGCCAGCAGCTTAGGGGGGGCTGAGCAGTTCTTC
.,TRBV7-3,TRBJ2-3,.,CASSLSGGPTDTQYF,TGTGCCAGCAGCCTTAGTGGTGGTCCCACAGATACGCAGTATTTT
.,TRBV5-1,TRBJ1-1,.,CASSLGGFMNTEAFF,TGCGCCAGCAGCTTGGGAGGATTTATGAACACTGAAGCTTTCTTT
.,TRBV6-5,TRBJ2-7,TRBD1,CASNKGQGNTYEQYF,TGTGCCAGCAATAAGGGACAGGGAAACACCTACGAGCAGTACTTC
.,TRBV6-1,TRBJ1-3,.,CASSERGRGNTIYF,TGTGCCAGCAGTGAAAGGGGGAGGGGGAACACCATATATTTT
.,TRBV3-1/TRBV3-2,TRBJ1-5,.,CASSQDAGINQPQHF,TGTGCCAGCAGCCAAGATGCAGGGATCAATCAGCCCCAGCATTTT
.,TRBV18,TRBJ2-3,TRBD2,CASSPGASGSTDTQYF,TGTGCCAGCTCACCCGGGGCTAGCGGGAGTACAGATACGCAGTATTTT
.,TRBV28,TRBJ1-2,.,CASSFGLLYGYTF,TGTGCCAGCAGTTTCGGACTCCTCTATGGCTACACCTTC
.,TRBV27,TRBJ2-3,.,CASSSLAGGGRAQYF,TGTGCCAGCAGTTCGTTAGCGGGCGGGGGCCGGGCGCAGTATTTT
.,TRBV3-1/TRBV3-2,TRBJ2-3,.,CASSQDPAGYTDTQYF,TGTGCCAGCAGCCAAGATCCGGCGGGCTACACAGATACGCAGTATTTT
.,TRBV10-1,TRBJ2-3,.,CASSDRAGLGTDTQYF,TGCGCCAGCAGTGACCGGGCGGGATTAGGCACAGATACGCAGTATTTT
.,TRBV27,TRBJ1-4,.,CASSPREREKLFF,TGTGCCAGCAGCCCGAGGGAGCGTGAAAAACTGTTTTTT
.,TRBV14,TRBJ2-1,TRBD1,CASSPGQGSSNEQFF,TGTGCCAGCAGCCCGGGACAGGGGAGTTCCAATGAGCAGTTCTTC
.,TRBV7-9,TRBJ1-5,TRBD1,CASSFFGTGGNYQPQHF,TGTGCCAGCAGCTTTTTCGGGACAGGGGGCAACTATCAGCCCCAGCATTTT